This TCR beta chain was documented in a study of OX40 agonist ivuxolimab in advanced cancers. Produced via immunoSEQ multiplex PCR; TCRdb's table is partial and in-frame only. In the table there are about 50,000 clones, approximately 80% of which are singletons. Trimming cost V 0 bases and J 6 bases, with 9 bases left between them. Germline loops: CDR1 KGHSH, CDR2 LQKENI. CDR3 length equals 14 residues. The gene calls are TRBV18 and TRBJ1-5; D call uncertain. This specimen consisted of CD4+ or CD8+ T cells sorted from blood, obtained in a trial of the OX40 agonist ivuxolimab. This sequence originates from an adult with an advanced solid tumor such as melanoma, head and neck, liver or kidney cancer. The CDR3 DNA reads TGTGCCAGCTCACCACCGAAGGAGGGTCAGCCCCAGCATTTT. Translating it yields CASSPPKEGQPQHF.